Listed here are 32 T cell receptor beta chains from one sample, sequenced in a study of blood T cell repertoires in COVID-19. Clones were read by immunoSEQ multiplex PCR, and TCRdb kept only the in-frame ones, dropping some. Among approximately 280,000 clones listed, 75% to 90% were seen once. The source material was PBMCs or T cells enriched from blood (not recorded which). These receptors originate from a woman aged 45-60 years who had recovered from COVID-19.

J is TRBJ2-5 and V is TRBV30; TRBD2 agrees at 7 bases. CDR1 and CDR2 (germline): GTSNPN, SVGIG (reference sequence). V dropped 0 bases and J dropped 5; count of bases not matched to a gene: 6. The CDR3 contains 14 residues. The CDR3 protein is CAWSVSGVRETQYF. In nucleotides, the CDR3 is TGTGCCTGGAGTGTAAGCGGGGTCAGGGAGACCCAGTACTTC.

The chain has TRBV7-3 and TRBJ2-1; a possible D gene is TRBD2 (5 bases). Germline CDR1 is SGHTA and CDR2 is FQGTGA. The CDR3 loop spans 13 amino acids. The V end was cut by 5 bases, the J end by 9 bases, with 14 bases between. CDR3 region: CASSPRTFSEQFF. As DNA, the CDR3 is TGTGCCAGCAGCCCTCGGACTTTCTCTGAGCAGTTCTTC. Together with reference TRBV7-3 and TRBJ2-1, the CDR3 gives the full variable domain: GAGVSQTPSNKVTEKGKYVELRCDPISGHTALYWYRQSLGQGPEFLIYFQGTGAADDSGLPNDRFFAVRPEGSVSTLKIQRTERGDSAVYLCASSPRTFSEQFFGPGTRLTVL.

The gene calls are TRBV2 and TRBJ1-6, with D possibly TRBD1 on 5 matching bases. Looked up from germline, CDR1 is SNHLY and CDR2 is FYNNEI. Trimming removed 5 bases from V and 9 bases from J, with 23 bases in between. The CDR3 has 17 residues. The CDR3 spells CASSPRRGQGSSSPLHF. The CDR3 region has the DNA TGTGCCAGCAGTCCAAGGAGAGGCCAGGGAAGTTCTTCACCCCTCCACTTT.

The V and J genes are TRBV19 and TRBJ2-1; D uncertain. The CDR3 is 11 residues long. Trimming left V 3 bases short and J 9 bases short, with 6 bases between. CDR1 and CDR2 (germline): LNHDA, SQIVND (reference sequence). CDR3 sequence: CASSILFEQFF. CDR3 in DNA: TGTGCCAGTAGTATTCTTTTTGAGCAGTTCTTC.

Concerning this clone: This sample includes further DNA sequences coding for the same CDR3. This chain joins TRBV28 and TRBJ1-5; possible D gene TRBD1, 5 bases. This CDR3 has 14 residues. Germline CDR1 reads MDHEN; CDR2 reads SYDVKM. V lost 1 base to trimming and J lost 4 bases, with 8 bases between them. In DNA form, the CDR3 reads TGTGCCAGCAGTTTATCTTCAGGGAATCAGCCCCAGCATTTT. This sequence encodes CASSLSSGNQPQHF.

V is TRBV7-3 and J is TRBJ1-2; 7 positions match TRBD1. CDR3 length: 13 residues. J lost 8 bases, V lost 4 bases, and 7 bases had no gene match. Germline V gene lookup returns CDR1 SGHTA and CDR2 FQGTGA. The CDR3 reads CASSSTGLTGYTF. In DNA, the CDR3 is TGTGCCAGCAGCTCGACAGGGCTGACGGGCTACACCTTC.

This sequence joins TRBV20-1 and TRBJ2-7, with D tentatively TRBD2 (5 bases). V lost 3 bases to trimming and J lost 6 bases, with 15 bases between them. The CDR3 consists of 13 residues. CDR1 and CDR2 from the germline V gene are DFQATT and SNEGSKA (reference sequence). DNA for the CDR3: TGCAGTGCTAGTTGGACTCCGAGGTCCGAGCAGTACTTC. Protein sequence: CSASWTPRSEQYF.

The V call is TRBV6-5, the J call TRBJ1-1; 8 positions match TRBD1. This CDR3 region has 13 residues. The V segment lost 6 bases and the J segment 11 bases; nucleotides outside the gene matches: 11. Per germline, CDR1 MNHEY and CDR2 SVGAGI. CDR3 protein: CASSAGTGLRAFF. The CDR3 region has the DNA TGTGCCAGCAGCGCCGGGACAGGCCTGAGGGCTTTCTTT.

The genes are TRBV4-2 and TRBJ2-5, with D perhaps TRBD2 (6 bases). The CDR3 extends over 17 amino acids. In germline, CDR1 is LGHNA, CDR2 YNFKEQ. V lost 0 bases to trimming and J lost 5 bases, with 19 bases between them. The CDR3 DNA follows: TGTGCCAGCAGCCAAGATGGTACGGCGGGGATTGGGGAGACCCAGTACTTC. This encodes CASSQDGTAGIGETQYF.

This clone was observed a few times. The chain employs TRBV6-1 and TRBJ1-5; 7 bases match TRBD1. V shed 4 bases, J shed 0 bases, and the junction held 6 bases outside the gene matches. Germline V CDR1 and CDR2: MNHNS, SASEGT. The CDR3 totals 16 residues. This chain's CDR3 is CASSVQGVYSNQPQHF. CDR3 DNA sequence: TGTGCCAGCAGTGTTCAGGGGGTTTATAGCAATCAGCCCCAGCATTTT.

This chain links TRBV19 with TRBJ2-1, with TRBD1 matching over 7 bases. This CDR3 has 15 amino acids. Germline trimming cut 10 bases from V and 2 bases from J; bases unmatched to any gene: 11. The germline CDR1 and CDR2 sequences are LNHDA and SQIVND (reference sequence). The CDR3 protein is CATTGTEEPYNEQFF. The CDR3 bases are TGTGCCACTACCGGGACAGAGGAACCCTACAATGAGCAGTTCTTC.

The chain carries TRBV19 and TRBJ1-5; 7 bases fit TRBD1. The length of the CDR3 is 15 residues. Trimming cost V 6 bases and J 4 bases; bases outside gene matches: 9. Looked up from germline, CDR1 is LNHDA and CDR2 is SQIVND (reference sequence). CDR3 sequence reads: CASRIKGQSNQPQHF. DNA of the CDR3: TGTGCCAGTAGGATAAAGGGACAGAGTAATCAGCCCCAGCATTTT.

The gene calls are TRBV7-2 and TRBJ2-1, with TRBD2 matching 7 bases. Germline values: CDR1 SGHTA, CDR2 FQGNSA. The CDR3 is 15 amino acids. The ends lost 6 bases at V and 1 base at J; junction bases unmatched: 6. The chain's CDR3 is CASSPGEGSYNEQFF. The CDR3 region has the DNA TGTGCCAGCAGTCCCGGGGAGGGGTCCTACAATGAGCAGTTCTTC. The complete variable domain, with remaining parts taken from reference TRBV7-2 and TRBJ2-1, reads GAGVSQSPSNKVTEKGKDVELRCDPISGHTALYWYRQSLGQGLEFLIYFQGNSAPDKSGLPSDRFSAERTGGSVSTLTIQRTQQEDSAVYLCASSPGEGSYNEQFFGPGTRLTVL.

This chain connects TRBV7-9 to TRBJ2-7; D might be TRBD2 (7 bases). The length of the CDR3 is 15 residues. Trimming pared 6 bases from V and 5 bases from J, leaving 20 bases between. From germline, CDR1 is SEHNR and CDR2 FQNEAQ (reference sequence). The DNA for the CDR3 is TGTGCCAGCAGACCCCTTAGGGGGGGGGTGGACGAGCAGTACTTC. It encodes CASRPLRGGVDEQYF.

The chain's CDR3 is CASSLGLAVETQYF. The CDR3 nucleotides read TGTGCCAGCAGCTTAGGACTAGCGGTAGAGACCCAGTACTTC. This chain connects TRBV9 to TRBJ2-5; TRBD2 agrees at 10 bases. Germline V gives CDR1 SGDLS, CDR2 YYNGEE. Trimming took 4 bases from V and 4 from J; bases not matched to a gene: 4. The length of the CDR3 is 14 residues.

V is TRBV4-1 and J is TRBJ1-2; 9 bases line up with TRBD1. With V trimmed by 4 bases and J by 5 bases, 8 bases remained unmatched. Germline V gives CDR1 MGHRA, CDR2 YSYEKL. The CDR3 sequence is 15 residues long. The CDR3 DNA reads TGCGCCAGCAGCCCTGGACGACAGGGGGAGTATGGCTACACCTTC. Its protein product is CASSPGRQGEYGYTF.

This chain uses TRBV6-2 or TRBV6-3 with TRBJ2-6, with 8 nucleotides matching TRBD1. Trimming cost V 4 bases and J 0 bases; bases outside gene matches: 5. Germline V gene sequence: CDR1 MNHEY, CDR2 SVGEGT. The length of the CDR3 is 17 residues. The CDR3 DNA sequence: TGTGCCAGCAGTTGGGACAGGCGAAGCTCTGGGGCCAACGTCCTGACTTTC. This sequence encodes CASSWDRRSSGANVLTF.

This CDR3 reads CASSSPSREQYF. CDR3 coding DNA: TGTGCCAGCAGCTCTCCGTCTCGGGAGCAGTACTTC. The chain recombines TRBV7-9 with TRBJ2-7, with D hard to call. V gave up 4 bases and J gave up 7 bases, with 11 bases separating them. This CDR3 is built from 12 residues. In germline, CDR1 is SEHNR, CDR2 FQNEAQ (reference sequence).

V gene TRBV7-9 combines with J gene TRBJ1-1; unclear D gene. Looked up from germline, CDR1 is SEHNR and CDR2 is FQNEAQ (reference sequence). V shed 5 bases and J shed 1 base, with 14 bases lying between them. The CDR3 runs to 15 residues. CDR3: CASSLPGMGNTEAFF. The CDR3 bases are TGTGCCAGCAGCCTCCCCGGGATGGGGAACACTGAAGCTTTCTTT.

V usage is TRBV24-1 and J usage is TRBJ2-1, with D tentatively TRBD1 (6 bases). The ends were cut back, 2 bases at V and 0 bases at J, with 13 bases in the middle. This CDR3 has 17 amino acids. Germline V gene lookup returns CDR1 KGHDR and CDR2 SFDVKD. CDR3: CATSDSSTGSSYNEQFF. CDR3 nucleotide sequence: TGTGCCACCAGTGATTCGTCGACAGGAAGCTCCTACAATGAGCAGTTCTTC.

The rearrangement joins TRBV2 to TRBJ2-3, with TRBD1 matching over 9 bases. V lost 5 bases, J lost 4 bases, and 13 bases stayed unmatched. The germline gives CDR1 SNHLY, CDR2 FYNNEI. There are 17 residues in the CDR3. The DNA of the CDR3 is TGTGCCAGCAGTCTAGTTATGACAGGGGGATACTCAGATACGCAGTATTTT. Translating it yields CASSLVMTGGYSDTQYF.

This rearrangement joins TRBV18 to TRBJ1-3; the D is unclear. Germline CDR1 reads KGHSH; CDR2 reads LQKENI. Trimming cost V 2 bases and J 0 bases, with 8 bases left between them. The CDR3 extends over 15 amino acids. The CDR3 loop reads CASSPLEVSGNTIYF. The DNA of the CDR3 is TGTGCCAGCTCACCATTGGAGGTCTCTGGAAACACCATATATTTT. The whole variable domain, filled in from reference TRBV18 and TRBJ1-3, reads NAGVMQNPRHLVRRRGQEARLRCSPMKGHSHVYWYRQLPEEGLKFMVYLQKENIIDESGMPKERFSAEFPKEGPSILRIQQVVRGDSAAYFCASSPLEVSGNTIYFGEGSWLTVV.

The chain joins TRBV7-3 to TRBJ2-1; 10 bases fit TRBD2. The CDR3 sequence is 15 residues long. J was trimmed by 6 bases and V by 8 bases; bases with no gene match: 10. Looked up from germline, CDR1 is SGHTA and CDR2 is FQGTGA. The CDR3 sequence: CASSIGLAVINEQFF. CDR3 DNA sequence: TGTGCCAGCTCAATTGGACTAGCGGTTATCAATGAGCAGTTCTTC.

A single count supports this clone. This chain connects TRBV6-5 to TRBJ1-2, with 8 bases fitting TRBD1. V was pared by 2 bases and J by 8 bases, with 4 bases of the junction left unmatched. Germline V CDR1 and CDR2: MNHEY, SVGAGI. The CDR3 is made up of 13 amino acids. CDR3 in DNA: TGTGCCAGCAGTTACCCCGACAGGGGCGGCTACACCTTC. This gives the protein CASSYPDRGGYTF.

At least ten counts were recorded for this clone. The chain is built from TRBV2 and TRBJ1-2; possible D gene TRBD1, 5 bases. CDR1 and CDR2 (germline): SNHLY, FYNNEI. V lost 4 bases to trimming and J lost 4 bases, with 13 bases between them. The CDR3 is 14 residues long. The chain's CDR3 is CASSGQTRRYGYTF. The CDR3 DNA sequence: TGTGCCAGCAGTGGACAGACCCGTCGCTATGGCTACACCTTC. The entire variable domain, with the rest obtained from reference TRBV2 and TRBJ1-2, is as follows: EPEVTQTPSHQVTQMGQEVILRCVPISNHLYFYWYRQILGQKVEFLVSFYNNEISEKSEIFDDQFSVERPDGSNFTLKIRSTKLEDSAMYFCASSGQTRRYGYTFGSGTRLTVV.

The V call is TRBV27, the J call TRBJ2-6; D gene uncertain. Between the trimmed V and J ends, which lost 5 bases and 0 bases, there was a span of 11 bases. Germline V gene data show CDR1 as MNHEY and CDR2 as SMNVEV (reference sequence). CDR3 length: 16 amino acids. CDR3 nucleotides: TGTGCCAGCAGTAGACAACTGAGCTCTGGGGCCAACGTCCTGACTTTC. It codes for CASSRQLSSGANVLTF.

The genes are TRBV6-4 and TRBJ2-5, with 7 nucleotides matching TRBD2. Germline V gene lookup returns CDR1 MRHNA and CDR2 SNTAGT. The J segment lost 4 bases and the V segment lost 2 bases, leaving 1 base of the junction unmatched. The CDR3 totals 13 residues. CDR3 DNA sequence: TGTGCCAGCAGTGACAGGGAGGGAGAGACCCAGTACTTC. This encodes CASSDREGETQYF.

J is TRBJ1-1 and V is TRBV14; maybe TRBD1 (5 bases). The CDR3 contains 15 residues. Germline V gene sequence: CDR1 SGHDN, CDR2 FVKESK. V lost 0 bases to trimming and J lost 5 bases, with 13 bases between them. Here the CDR3 DNA reads TGTGCCAGCAGCCAAGATCGGGGGGGGACGACTGAAGCTTTCTTT. This codes for CASSQDRGGTTEAFF.

The rearrangement links TRBV10-3 to TRBJ1-5; 9 positions match TRBD1. Per the germline V gene, CDR1 is ENHRY and CDR2 is SYGVKD. CDR3 length: 15 residues. With 1 base clipped from V and 8 bases from J, the junction kept 6 bases outside the gene matches. The CDR3 sequence: CAISELGTGTKPQHF. The DNA of the CDR3 is TGTGCCATCAGTGAGTTAGGGACAGGGACTAAGCCCCAGCATTTT.

The J gene is TRBJ1-4, the V gene TRBV6-1; 8 positions agree with TRBD1. Per germline, CDR1 MNHNS and CDR2 SASEGT. Trimming took 4 bases from V and 7 from J; bases not matched to a gene: 11. The CDR3 is 16 residues long. CDR3 nucleotide sequence: TGTGCCAGCAGTGTACGGTGGGACAGGTCCATTGAAAAACTGTTTTTT. Translated, it gives CASSVRWDRSIEKLFF.

The chain employs TRBV19 and TRBJ2-1, with D possibly TRBD1 on 6 matching bases. From germline, CDR1 is LNHDA and CDR2 SQIVND (reference sequence). V dropped 1 base and J dropped 1 base, with 8 bases sitting between them. The CDR3 totals 15 residues. The DNA for the CDR3 is TGTGCCAGTAGTATAGTACAGGGTTCCTACAATGAGCAGTTCTTC. Encoded protein: CASSIVQGSYNEQFF.

The rearrangement links TRBV29-1 to TRBJ2-2; TRBD1 matches 9 bases. V dropped 1 base and J dropped 4; count of bases not matched to a gene: 1. Germline values: CDR1 SQVTM, CDR2 ANQGSEA. This CDR3 has 14 amino acids. The CDR3 bases are TGCAGCGTTGAAGGACAGGGGGGCACCGGGGAGCTGTTTTTT. It specifies CSVEGQGGTGELFF.